A selection of T cell receptor beta chains follows, all from one sample in a study of blood T cell repertoires in COVID-19. Only in-frame clones appear in the TCRdb table, and some are missing; sequencing was by immunoSEQ multiplex PCR. The table has tens of thousands of clones, 90% seen once. The sequencing sample was made of peripheral blood. These receptors all stem from a man in his sixties with acute or convalescent COVID-19. Both conserved end residues are part of each CDR3. A D gene is named only where the DNA matches it firmly. Size tells how often a clone was seen (once, few, many) or the class of an expanded clone, and some rows leave it out.

>TRBV24-1|-|TRBD1|TRBJ2-1
TGTGCCACCAGTGCCTCCCCCGGGACAGGGTACAATGAGCAGTTCTTC
CATSASPGTGYNEQFF
>TRBV5-1|-|TRBD2|TRBJ2-3
TGCGCCAGCAGCCTTGGGTCTTTTAGCGGGGGGACCCCTAGCACAGATACGCAGTATTTT
CASSLGSFSGGTPSTDTQYF
>TRBV10-3|-|TRBD1|TRBJ2-7
TGTGCCATCAGTGAGCCAAACAGGGGGCGCGTGTACTTC
CAISEPNRGRVYF
>TRBV25-1|-|-|TRBJ1-1
TGTGCCAGCAGTGCCCCGGGACGGAAGGGGGGGATGAACACTGAAGCTTTCTTT
CASSAPGRKGGMNTEAFF
>TRBV7-2|once|TRBD1|TRBJ1-2
TGTGCCAGCAGCTTAACTCAGGGGGCTAACAGCTATGGCTACACCTTC
CASSLTQGANSYGYTF
>TRBV7-6|-|TRBD1|TRBJ1-6
TGTGCCAGCAGCCTTTCACAGGGGGCCGGCTCACCCCTCCACTTT
CASSLSQGAGSPLHF
>TRBV25-1|once|-|TRBJ1-6
TGTGCCAGCAGTGAAGAACAGGGTTATAATTCACCCCTCCACTTT
CASSEEQGYNSPLHF
>TRBV20-1|-|-|TRBJ2-3
TGCAGTGCTAGCTTTTCAGATACGCAGTATTTT
CSASFSDTQYF
>TRBV18|-|-|TRBJ2-1
TGTGCCAGCTCACGGCAGGGCAATGAGCAGTTCTTC
CASSRQGNEQFF
>TRBV19|-|TRBD1|TRBJ1-6
TGTGCCAGTAGGTGGGACAGCCTACCCTCTCGGTGGGTGGACTCCTATAATTCACCCCTCCACTTT
CASRWDSLPSRWVDSYNSPLHF
>TRBV11-2|-|-|TRBJ1-2
TGTGCCAGCAGCCAAGGGCAGGGGCGCTATGGCTACACCTTC
CASSQGQGRYGYTF
>TRBV7-9|-|TRBD1|TRBJ1-2
TGTGCCAGCGCGGCTAGCCTAAACAGGGGAAACTATGGCTACACCTTC
CASAASLNRGNYGYTF
>TRBV11-2|-|-|TRBJ1-4
TGTGCCAGCAGCTTAGAGGGGGCGCGGAAGAATGAAAAACTGTTTTTT
CASSLEGARKNEKLFF
>TRBV18|-|-|TRBJ2-7
TGTGCCAGCTCCCAGGGGGGCTACGAGCAGTACTTC
CASSQGGYEQYF
>TRBV24-1|-|TRBD1|TRBJ2-2
TGTGCCACCAGTGATTCCGGGACAGGGGATACCGGGGAGCTGTTTTTT
CATSDSGTGDTGELFF
>TRBV24-1|-|TRBD1|TRBJ1-2
TGTGCCACCAGTGGGGGGGGGACAGGGGGAGACTATGGCTACACCTTC
CATSGGGTGGDYGYTF
>TRBV6-2/TRBV6-3|-|-|TRBJ1-2
TGTGCCAGCAGCCCAGACTTTGGGTCGCGAGGCTACACCTTC
CASSPDFGSRGYTF
>TRBV10-2|-|-|TRBJ1-2
TGCGCCAGCAGTGAGGCAGGCTATGGCTACACCTTC
CASSEAGYGYTF
>TRBV27|-|-|TRBJ2-5
TGTGCCAGCAGTTTAAGAGGGCTCCAAGAGACCCAGTACTTC
CASSLRGLQETQYF
>TRBV4-1|-|TRBD2|TRBJ2-2
TGCGCCAGCAGCCTCCTGGGGACTAGCGGGGGCATGAACACCGGGGAGCTGTTTTTT
CASSLLGTSGGMNTGELFF
>TRBV7-2|-|TRBD1|TRBJ1-2
TGTGCCAGCAGTCGACAGGGGGGAGTGAGCGTCTATGGCTACACCTTC
CASSRQGGVSVYGYTF
>TRBV5-4|-|-|TRBJ1-1
TGTGCCAGCAGCATTGGCGGTTCAGGGTGGGCGACTGAAGCTTTCTTT
CASSIGGSGWATEAFF
>TRBV2|-|-|TRBJ1-1
TGTGCCAGCAGATCCTTCGGAGGACTAACTGAAGCTTTCTTT
CASRSFGGLTEAFF
>TRBV2|-|TRBD2|TRBJ2-1
TGTGCCAGCAGCCACTCTAGCGGGCTGTCCTACAATGAGCAGTTCTTC
CASSHSSGLSYNEQFF
>TRBV2|-|TRBD1|TRBJ2-5
TGTGCCAGCAGAAAGGACAGGGGTCGCCAAGAGACCCAGTACTTC
CASRKDRGRQETQYF
>TRBV27|-|-|TRBJ2-3
TGTGCCAGCGCCGGAGTAGATACGCAGTATTTT
CASAGVDTQYF
>TRBV6-6|-|-|TRBJ1-5
TGTGCCAGCACCTACGGGGGGACAAATCAGCCCCAGCATTTT
CASTYGGTNQPQHF
>TRBV2|-|TRBD2|TRBJ2-7
TGTGCCAGCAGTGAATCTCGGGGGGTAGGCGAGCAGTACTTC
CASSESRGVGEQYF
>TRBV5-1|-|-|TRBJ2-2
TGCGCCAGCAGCCTAAGGACAGAGGCCACCGGGGAGCTGTTTTTT
CASSLRTEATGELFF
>TRBV7-2|-|TRBD1|TRBJ1-2
TGTGCCAGCAGCTTTCTCCAGGGGGCCGATGGCTACACCTTC
CASSFLQGADGYTF
>TRBV14|-|-|TRBJ2-5
TGTGCCAGCAGCCAAGTAACTCTAGAAACGCAAGAGACCCAGTACTTC
CASSQVTLETQETQYF
>TRBV9|-|-|TRBJ1-2
TGTGCCAGCAGCGTTGGGGCTGAAAACTATGGCTACACCTTC
CASSVGAENYGYTF
>TRBV5-1|-|-|TRBJ1-1
TGCGCCAGCAGCTTGCATGCGGGGGACGGAATGAGAGATGCTTTCTTT
CASSLHAGDGMRDAFF
>TRBV25-1|once|TRBD2|TRBJ2-2
TGTGCCAGCAGTGCGACTAGCGGGGGGTTTCGGTCCGGGGAGCTGTTTTTT
CASSATSGGFRSGELFF
>TRBV9|-|TRBD2|TRBJ2-1
TGTGCCAGCAGCGCATCTAGCGGGGGGAAGTATGAGCAGTTCTTC
CASSASSGGKYEQFF
>TRBV3-1/TRBV3-2|-|-|TRBJ2-1
TGTGCCAGCAGCCAAGGATGGCAGAATGAGCAGTTCTTC
CASSQGWQNEQFF
>TRBV5-1|-|-|TRBJ2-7
TGCGCCAGCAGCTTGTACAGGGTAACAGGCGAGCAGTACTTC
CASSLYRVTGEQYF
>TRBV5-4|-|-|TRBJ1-1
TGTGCCAGCAGTACAGGAACTGAAGCTTTCTTT
CASSTGTEAFF
>TRBV18|-|-|TRBJ1-6
TGTGCCAGCTCACCTAAGGTGAGGGATTCACCCCTCCACTTT
CASSPKVRDSPLHF
>TRBV19|-|TRBD1|TRBJ1-3
TGTGCCAGTAGTCTGGGACAGGGCCGCTCTGGAAACACCATATATTTT
CASSLGQGRSGNTIYF
>TRBV6-5|few|-|TRBJ1-2
TGTGCCAGCAGCCCGGACATTTTCTATGGCTACACCTTC
CASSPDIFYGYTF
>TRBV2|-|TRBD1|TRBJ2-3
TGTGCCAGCAGTCTCAGGACAGGCGGCACAGATACGCAGTATTTT
CASSLRTGGTDTQYF
>TRBV4-1|-|TRBD1|TRBJ1-1
TGCGCCAGCAGCCTACCAGGGGGGAGGACTGAAGCTTTCTTT
CASSLPGGRTEAFF
>TRBV20-1|-|-|TRBJ1-4
TGCAGTGCTTTCTGGGCAGAAAAACTGTTTTTT
CSAFWAEKLFF
>TRBV11-2|-|TRBD2|TRBJ2-4
TGTGCCAGCAGCTTCGAGCGGGGCCGAAACATTCAGTACTTC
CASSFERGRNIQYF
>TRBV29-1|few|-|TRBJ1-1
TGCAGCGTTGAAAGGGGTGTCAGGGTAAACACTGAAGCTTTCTTT
CSVERGVRVNTEAFF
>TRBV6-5|-|-|TRBJ1-3
TGTGCCAGCAGACAGCTCTCTGGAAACACCATATATTTT
CASRQLSGNTIYF
>TRBV6-6|-|-|TRBJ1-2
TGTGCCAGCAGTTACTCTTCCGGGCCGAGGGATGGCTACACCTTC
CASSYSSGPRDGYTF
>TRBV27|-|-|TRBJ2-6
TGTGCCAGCAGCCCACTGGGGGCCAACGTCCTGACTTTC
CASSPLGANVLTF
>TRBV4-1|once|-|TRBJ2-7
TGCGCCAGCAGCCAAGCTCCAGGTGGTTTCTACGAGCAGTACTTC
CASSQAPGGFYEQYF
>TRBV11-2|-|-|TRBJ1-3
TGTGCCAGCAGTTTTACAGGGAGCTCTGGAAACACCATATATTTT
CASSFTGSSGNTIYF
>TRBV5-6|-|-|TRBJ1-1
TGTGCCAGCAGCGTTACCAGGGGAACCCGAGCTTTCTTT
CASSVTRGTRAFF
>TRBV6-5|-|TRBD2|TRBJ2-3
TGTGCCAGCCTACGACTAGCGGGGGGCACAGATACGCAGTATTTT
CASLRLAGGTDTQYF